These 15 T cell receptor beta chains were all obtained from the same sample, sequenced in a study of spatial heterogeneity in lung cancer. Indicated time point: blood at routine non-recurrence follow-up after resection. Using its own MiXCR run on the 5' RACE reads, TCRdb lists one record per CDR3 protein. Seen here are under 75,000 distinct CDR3 sequences, around 8.9% observed once, and the top ten hold approximately 2%. The source material was PBMCs, sampled at follow-up. The source is a female donor with early-stage non-small cell lung cancer.

This clonotype showed up many times. The rearrangement uses TRBV5-1 and TRBJ2-3; either TRBD1 or TRBD2 may fit D (5 bases each). CDR1 is SGHRS and CDR2 is YFSETQ in the germline V gene. Between the trimmed V and J ends, which lost 0 bases and 1 base, there was a span of 12 bases. The CDR3 spans 16 residues. In nucleotides, the CDR3 is TGCGCCAGCAGCTTGGTGGGACGAAGGGGCACAGATACGCAGTATTTT. It translates to CASSLVGRRGTDTQYF.

V and J are TRBV19 and TRBJ1-4; TRBD1 matches 10 bases. V trimming: 4 bases; J trimming: 8 bases; junction bases outside the gene matches: 13. Germline CDR1 is LNHDA and CDR2 is SQIVND (reference sequence). The CDR3 runs 17 residues. Written as DNA, the CDR3 is TGTGCCAGTAGTACCCGGGACAGGGGTAGTTGGAACGAAAAACTGTTTTTT. Protein: CASSTRDRGSWNEKLFF.

This clonotype has only a few counts. The chain recombines TRBV5-1 with TRBJ1-1; perhaps TRBD1 as D (6 bases). The CDR3 consists of 17 residues. V shed 2 bases and J shed 0 bases, with 17 bases lying between them. Germline V gene lookup returns CDR1 SGHRS and CDR2 YFSETQ. DNA for the CDR3: TGCGCCAGCAGCTTCGCCCGGGGAGGGGACATGAACACTGAAGCTTTCTTT. Amino acid sequence: CASSFARGGDMNTEAFF.

This clonotype appeared many times. V and J are TRBV12-3 or TRBV12-4 and TRBJ1-1; D perhaps matches TRBD1 (5 bases). The germline V and J ends were trimmed by 4 bases and 4 bases, with 16 bases remaining between them. This CDR3 has 15 amino acids. CDR3 bases: TGTGCCAGCAGTTCCCGGACATCCCGGGTCACTGAAGCTTTCTTT. This sequence encodes CASSSRTSRVTEAFF.

This clonotype has at least ten counts. The chain uses TRBV3-1 and TRBJ2-5, with 7 bases identical to TRBD2. The CDR3 covers 14 residues. Unmatched junction bases numbered 3, after V lost 2 bases and J lost 3 bases. Germline CDR1 and CDR2: LGHDT and YNNKEL (reference sequence). CDR3 region: CASSQSLAEETQYF. The DNA for the CDR3 is TGTGCCAGCAGCCAAAGTCTAGCGGAAGAGACCCAGTACTTC.

This clonotype was observed a handful of times. The chain combines TRBV5-1 with TRBJ1-1; TRBD1 is a possible D gene (6 bases). The V gene's germline CDR1 is SGHRS and CDR2 YFSETQ. CDR3 length: 13 amino acids. The germline V and J ends were trimmed by 3 bases and 6 bases, with 12 bases remaining between them. The CDR3 is CASSSPGHSEAFF. The CDR3 coding sequence is TGCGCCAGCAGCTCCCCGGGACACTCTGAAGCTTTCTTT.

The table lists this clonotype with many counts. This rearrangement joins TRBV6-6 to TRBJ2-6; no firm D call. The length of the CDR3 is 15 residues. Looked up from germline, CDR1 is MNHNY and CDR2 is SVGAGI (reference sequence). Trimming stripped 2 bases from V and 4 bases from J, with 9 bases between. CDR3 DNA: TGTGCCAGCAGTTACAGAAGTACCGGGGCCAACGTCCTGACTTTC. It codes for CASSYRSTGANVLTF.

In this sample, this clonotype turned up a few times. The chain has TRBV25-1 and TRBJ1-3, with D possibly matching TRBD1 (6 bases). Germline assignment: CDR1 MGHDK and CDR2 SYGVNS. Trimming pared 5 bases from V and 0 bases from J, leaving 14 bases between. This CDR3 is built from 16 residues. In DNA form, the CDR3 reads TGTGCCAGCAGTTCCAACAGGGCGAGCTCTGGAAACACCATATATTTT. It translates to CASSSNRASSGNTIYF.

This clonotype was detected only once. This chain connects TRBV7-8 to TRBJ2-1; 13 nucleotides line up with TRBD2. This CDR3 has 19 residues. J gave up 0 bases and V 4 bases, and 9 bases lay outside the gene matches. Germline V CDR1 and CDR2: SGHVS, FQNEAQ. The CDR3 protein is CASSSGLAGVPASYNEQFF. The CDR3 nucleotides are TGTGCCAGCAGCTCTGGACTAGCGGGGGTACCCGCCTCCTACAATGAGCAGTTCTTC.

This clonotype showed up many times. The V and J genes are TRBV5-1 and TRBJ2-2; D gene uncertain. This CDR3 contains 14 residues. Germline V gene data show CDR1 as SGHRS and CDR2 as YFSETQ. V was clipped by 6 bases and J by 3 bases, with 12 bases between them. The CDR3 spells CASKARPDTGELFF. In DNA, the CDR3 is TGCGCCAGCAAGGCGAGGCCGGACACCGGGGAGCTGTTTTTT.

This clonotype showed up many times. This chain links TRBV27 with TRBJ2-1; 12 nucleotides align to TRBD2. From germline, CDR1 is MNHEY and CDR2 SMNVEV (reference sequence). V shed 0 bases and J 7 bases; nucleotides not matched to a gene: 4. The CDR3 is 16 residues long. CDR3 sequence (DNA): TGTGCCAGCAGTTTATCTGCGACTAGCGGGAGAAATGAGCAGTTCTTC. Translating gives CASSLSATSGRNEQFF.

This clonotype was seen at least ten times. The chain uses TRBV29-1 and TRBJ1-2; TRBD1 matches 7 bases. The CDR3 extends over 15 amino acids. Germline V lookup: CDR1 SQVTM, CDR2 ANQGSEA. V lost 4 bases to trimming and J lost 4 bases; unmatched junction nucleotides: 12. The CDR3 region has the DNA TGCAGCGTTGTTGGCGAACAGGGGCCCGTCTATGGCTACACCTTC. Translation gives CSVVGEQGPVYGYTF.

The table lists this clonotype with many counts. The rearrangement joins TRBV6-6 to TRBJ2-3; D possibly corresponds to TRBD2 (7 bases). Germline V gene data show CDR1 as MNHNY and CDR2 as SVGAGI (reference sequence). The ends were cut back, 0 bases at V and 3 bases at J, with 16 bases in the middle. This CDR3 spans 17 amino acids. CDR3: CASSYSVGGRATDTQYF. In DNA form, the CDR3 reads TGTGCCAGCAGTTACTCGGTAGGGGGGAGGGCGACAGATACGCAGTATTTT.

This clonotype was observed a few times. At one of its ends the junction is not consistent with the germline gene, which may arise from a read error. J is TRBJ1-5 and V is TRBV28, with D hard to call. This CDR3 has 12 amino acids. Germline loops: CDR1 MDHEN, CDR2 SYDVKM. The CDR3 loop is CASNLIYQPQHF. The CDR3 region has the DNA TGTGCCAGCAATTTAATCTATCAGCCCCAGCATTTT.

This clonotype was seen ten or more times. V is TRBV12-3 or TRBV12-4 and J is TRBJ2-2; D gene uncertain. The CDR3 contains 14 residues. Trimming removed 3 bases from V and 6 bases from J, with 11 bases in between. DNA of the CDR3: TGTGCCAGCAGTTTTTTAAGGGTTCCCGGGGAGCTGTTTTTT. Protein sequence: CASSFLRVPGELFF.